This TCR beta chain was observed in a study of a mutant IDH1 vaccine in newly diagnosed glioma (dated by TCRdb to about 2021). Regarding the research as a whole: Vaccination started 4-6 weeks after radiotherapy alone, or was given together with temozolomide cycles in the groups whose treatment included chemotherapy. Longitudinal TCRB deep sequencing was performed for about two dozen treated patients wherever samples were available for exploratory analyses. The approximately 30 treated patients were approximately 62% male and 37.5% female, with a mean age of roughly 42 years. Visit V12 was the week-35 safety follow-up and visit V13 was the week-47 end of study. Prior to enrollment, standard therapy consisting of radiotherapy alone, temozolomide alone, or radiochemotherapy with temozolomide had been administered to patients, with the combination being received by most patients. Peripheral blood was collected at six visits: V03 (baseline), V05, V07, V10, V12 and V13. What the study reported, not specific to this receptor: Pseudoprogression seemed to be unrelated to changes in the top peripheral T cell clonotypes found by TCRB sequencing. According to the authors, sample limitations meant that analyses of patient blood samples could not be reproduced. Vaccine-induced immune responses across multiple MHC alleles were detected in approximately 93% of patients. Selection of PBMC samples for TCRB deep sequencing was based on availability.

As concerns this clone: What antigen it recognizes has not been identified. No clone much larger than this one lies a single base away; base qualities are absent.

Libraries were constructed by the immunoSEQ multiplex PCR assay. Following the manufacturer's protocol, the hsTCRB Kit was used to amplify rearranged TCR beta chain sequences. TCRB libraries were sequenced on an Illumina MiSeq. As for the authors' bioinformatics: Demultiplexing, trimming and gene mapping were performed with the kit vendor's proprietary platform. Drawn from immuneACCESS, this table holds only the in-frame rearrangements with V and J called that TCRdb kept. Clones are partly lost; checked studies trace under half to an unresolved V gene and leave the rest unexplained. V, J and clone size were drawn from that table, and D and trimming were deduced from the DNA. The sample records some 50,000 clones, roughly two thirds of which are singletons. The ten most abundant clones make up about 5% of the sample. In light of the paper, this sample's time point label describes: week 47, end of study. Each vaccine dose, consisting of 300 ug of a 20-mer mutant IDH1 peptide in Montanide, was administered subcutaneously with topical imiquimod. Across visits V03 through V10, patients got a total of eight vaccinations, given in weeks 1, 3, 5, 7, 11, 15, 19 and 23. Donors had newly diagnosed WHO grade 3 or 4 IDH1-mutant astrocytomas with loss of nuclear ATRX. The samples were drawn from NOA16, a multicentre, single-arm, open-label phase I trial in Germany that tested a mutant IDH1 peptide vaccine in humans for the first time. Genomic DNA for TCRB sequencing was isolated from EDTA blood with the DNeasy Blood and Tissue Kit.

Germline trimming amounts to 6 bases on V and 7 bases on J, with 6 as the count of junction bases outside the gene matches. Reading the germline V gene gives CDR1 MNHEY and CDR2 SVGAGI. Counted from cysteine to phenylalanine, this CDR3 has 14 amino acids. Only CDR3 DNA remains: 42 bases, in frame from the first base. The TCR sequence derives from a man between 35 and 55 years old with glioma. Some clones in this sample may be carry-over from other donors' samples. Material: peripheral blood mononuclear cells (PBMCs), obtained from a glioma patient whose treatment included an IDH1 peptide vaccine. The V and J segments used are TRBV6-5 and TRBJ1-5, and 10 bases in between align with TRBD1. The DNA sequence reads TGTGCCAGCAGGGACGGACAGGGGGGCCAGCCCCAGCATTTT. This sequence encodes CASRDGQGGQPQHF.